This is a list of T cell receptor beta chains from one sample in a study of T cell responses to AZD1222 COVID-19 vaccine. Sequenced by immunoSEQ multiplex PCR; TCRdb stores in-frame clones only, minus some. The sample lists about 110,000 clones, around 90% occurring once. This specimen consisted of peripheral blood, obtained on day 0 of AZD1222 vaccination. These receptor sequences come from an adult in good health. The conserved cysteine and the conserved F or W are not part of the CDR3 here. D genes are given only for firm matches.

v_gene	d_gene	len	j_gene	CDR3aa
TRBV7-9	TRBD2	16	TRBJ2-5	ASSLTLESSGGSETQY
TRBV7-8	TRBD1	16	TRBJ2-7	ASSRFQWQGASSYEQY
TRBV6-4	TRBD2	15	TRBJ2-3	ASSQRPLADSTDTQY
TRBV30	.	11	TRBJ1-2	AWSPLIGGGYT
TRBV7-8	.	11	TRBJ2-7	ASTFQSHYEQY
TRBV7-2	TRBD1	12	TRBJ2-1	ASSLDRGRSEQF
TRBV9	.	12	TRBJ1-6	ASSGPSDNSPLH
TRBV11-2	.	11	TRBJ1-1	ASSLWQNTEAF
TRBV3-1/TRBV3-2	.	14	TRBJ2-5	ASSQVEGPIQETQY
TRBV7-3	.	12	TRBJ1-2	ASSYKTQNYGYT
TRBV30	.	11	TRBJ1-5	AWSVAADQPQH
TRBV19	TRBD1	13	TRBJ1-5	ATRLDRASNQPQH
TRBV27	TRBD1	12	TRBJ1-4	ASTLGQGNEKLF
TRBV19	TRBD1	13	TRBJ1-5	ASERGQGWNQPQH
TRBV14	.	11	TRBJ1-6	ASSPLISSPLH
TRBV7-2	.	13	TRBJ2-1	ASSWGDNHYNEQF
TRBV4-3	TRBD1	12	TRBJ1-2	ASSQDRGLSGYT
TRBV11-2	TRBD2	17	TRBJ2-2	ASSLRPSGGTPNTGELF
TRBV15	.	14	TRBJ2-1	ATSRPSSRPYNEQF
TRBV19	.	15	TRBJ1-5	ASSSPPGTGLGQPQH
TRBV15	.	11	TRBJ1-2	ATSRVGNYGYT
TRBV29-1	TRBD1	10	TRBJ1-2	SVAGQGNGYT
TRBV3-1/TRBV3-2	TRBD1	16	TRBJ2-2	ASSHFHRGPTNTGELF
TRBV7-2	.	12	TRBJ2-2	ASRGVTNTGELF
TRBV9	.	17	TRBJ1-3	ASSVGGRFGSNSGNTIY
TRBV5-6	.	14	TRBJ1-4	ASSSLTDTTNEKLF
TRBV5-1	.	14	TRBJ2-3	ASSLIAGRQGDTQY
TRBV6-4	TRBD2	13	TRBJ2-1	ASSGLAGDYNEQF
TRBV3-1/TRBV3-2	.	13	TRBJ1-1	ASSLLSGQYTEAF
TRBV2	.	9	TRBJ2-7	ASGTVYEQY
TRBV9	.	12	TRBJ2-7	ASSVEASFYEQY
TRBV7-8	.	13	TRBJ2-5	ASSTLGAGQETQY